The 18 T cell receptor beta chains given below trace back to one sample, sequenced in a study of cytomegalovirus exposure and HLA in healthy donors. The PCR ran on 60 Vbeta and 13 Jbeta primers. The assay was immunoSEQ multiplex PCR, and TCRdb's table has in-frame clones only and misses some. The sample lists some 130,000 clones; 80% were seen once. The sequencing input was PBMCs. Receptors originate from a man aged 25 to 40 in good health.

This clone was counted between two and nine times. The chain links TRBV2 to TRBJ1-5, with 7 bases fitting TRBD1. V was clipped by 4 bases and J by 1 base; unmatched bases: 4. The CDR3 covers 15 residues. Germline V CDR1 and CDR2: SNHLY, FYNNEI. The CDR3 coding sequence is TGTGCCAGCAGTGTGGAGGGGGCCAGCAATCAGCCCCAGCATTTT. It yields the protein CASSVEGASNQPQHF.

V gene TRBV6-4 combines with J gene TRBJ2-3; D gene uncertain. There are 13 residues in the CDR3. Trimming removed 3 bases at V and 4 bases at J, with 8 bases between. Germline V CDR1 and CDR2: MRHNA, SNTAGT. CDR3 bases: TGTGCCAGCAGTGAGGTCGAGGCAGATACGCAGTATTTT. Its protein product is CASSEVEADTQYF.

The CDR3 loop reads CASSLGQGFDEQYF. CDR3 in DNA: TGTGCCAGCAGTTTAGGGCAGGGCTTCGACGAGCAGTACTTC. This chain connects TRBV27 to TRBJ2-7; D is possibly TRBD1 (5 bases). This CDR3 comprises 14 residues. CDR1 MNHEY and CDR2 SMNVEV come from the germline V gene (reference sequence). Between the trimmed V and J ends, which lost 2 bases and 5 bases, there was a span of 13 bases.

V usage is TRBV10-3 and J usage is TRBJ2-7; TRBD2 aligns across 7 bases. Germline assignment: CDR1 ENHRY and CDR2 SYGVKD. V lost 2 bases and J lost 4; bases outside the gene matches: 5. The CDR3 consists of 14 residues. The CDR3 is CAISEGWGGYEQYF. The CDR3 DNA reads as TGTGCCATCAGTGAGGGTTGGGGGGGTTACGAGCAGTACTTC.

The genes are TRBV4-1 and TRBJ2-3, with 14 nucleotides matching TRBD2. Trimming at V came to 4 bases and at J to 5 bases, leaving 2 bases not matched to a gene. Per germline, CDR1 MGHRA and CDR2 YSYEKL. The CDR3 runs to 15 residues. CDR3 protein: CASSPTSGRGDTQYF. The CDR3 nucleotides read TGCGCCAGCAGCCCGACTAGCGGGAGGGGAGATACGCAGTATTTT.

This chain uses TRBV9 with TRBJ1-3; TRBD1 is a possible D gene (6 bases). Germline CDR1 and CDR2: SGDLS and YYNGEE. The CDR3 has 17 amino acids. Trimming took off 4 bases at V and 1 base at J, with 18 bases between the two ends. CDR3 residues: CASSPRPGGQSGNTIYF. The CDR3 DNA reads TGTGCCAGCAGCCCCCGCCCGGGGGGCCAATCTGGAAACACCATATATTTT.

The CDR3 nucleotides read TGTGCCAGCATCCCGACGGGGACGAACACCGGGGAGCTGTTTTTT. This gives the protein CASIPTGTNTGELFF. The rearrangement links TRBV6-1 to TRBJ2-2, with D maybe TRBD2 (5 bases). CDR1 is MNHNS and CDR2 is SASEGT in the germline V gene. The CDR3 consists of 15 residues. Trimming removed 7 bases from V and 0 bases from J, with 12 bases in between.

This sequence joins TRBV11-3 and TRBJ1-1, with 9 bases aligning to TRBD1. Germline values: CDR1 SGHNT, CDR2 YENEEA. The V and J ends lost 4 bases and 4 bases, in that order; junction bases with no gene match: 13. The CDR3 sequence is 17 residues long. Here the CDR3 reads CASSWGQGGSRGTEAFF. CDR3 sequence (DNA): TGTGCCAGCAGCTGGGGACAGGGAGGGTCTCGGGGCACTGAAGCTTTCTTT.

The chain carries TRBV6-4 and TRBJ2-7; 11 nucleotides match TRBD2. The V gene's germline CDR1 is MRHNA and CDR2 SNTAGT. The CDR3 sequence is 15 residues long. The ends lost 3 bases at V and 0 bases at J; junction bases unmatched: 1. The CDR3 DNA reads TGTGCCAGCAGTGAGGGGACTAGCGGCTCCTACGAGCAGTACTTC. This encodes CASSEGTSGSYEQYF.

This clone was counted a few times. DNA for the CDR3: TGTGCCAGCAGTTCAGGGACAGGGGACGGTAGAGAAAAACTGTTTTTT. Encoded protein: CASSSGTGDGREKLFF. The rearrangement uses TRBV28 and TRBJ1-4; 10 bases match TRBD1. Germline V gives CDR1 MDHEN, CDR2 SYDVKM. Trimming removed 4 bases from V and 8 bases from J; junction bases left unmatched: 10. CDR3 size: 16 residues.

This chain's CDR3 is CASSSSGTGGYEQYF. The CDR3 DNA sequence: TGTGCCAGCAGTTCTTCCGGGACAGGGGGCTACGAGCAGTACTTC. This chain links TRBV28 with TRBJ2-5, with TRBD1 matching over 11 bases. The better agreement between TRBJ2-7 and the DNA end casts doubt on the J call. The CDR3 sequence is 15 residues long. Germline CDR1 MDHEN, CDR2 SYDVKM.

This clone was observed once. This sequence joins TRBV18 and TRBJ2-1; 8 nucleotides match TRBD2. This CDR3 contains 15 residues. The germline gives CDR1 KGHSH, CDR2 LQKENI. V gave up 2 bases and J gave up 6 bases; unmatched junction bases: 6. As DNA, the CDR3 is TGTGCCAGCTCACCAGGGCTAGCGGGCCTCAATGAGCAGTTCTTC. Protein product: CASSPGLAGLNEQFF. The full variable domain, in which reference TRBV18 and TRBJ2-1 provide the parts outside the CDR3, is NAGVMQNPRHLVRRRGQEARLRCSPMKGHSHVYWYRQLPEEGLKFMVYLQKENIIDESGMPKERFSAEFPKEGPSILRIQQVVRGDSAAYFCASSPGLAGLNEQFFGPGTRLTVL.

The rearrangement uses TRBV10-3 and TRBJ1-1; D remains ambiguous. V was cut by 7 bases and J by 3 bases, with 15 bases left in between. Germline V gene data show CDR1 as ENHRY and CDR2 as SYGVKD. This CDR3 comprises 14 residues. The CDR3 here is CAIKIANEHTEAFF. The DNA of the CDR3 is TGTGCCATCAAGATAGCGAATGAGCACACTGAAGCTTTCTTT.

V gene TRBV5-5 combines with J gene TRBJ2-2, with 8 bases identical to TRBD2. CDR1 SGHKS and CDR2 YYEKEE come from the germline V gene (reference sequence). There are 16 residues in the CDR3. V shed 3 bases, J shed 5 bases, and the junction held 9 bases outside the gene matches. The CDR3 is CASSWIGTGGTGELFF. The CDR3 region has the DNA TGTGCCAGCAGCTGGATAGGGACGGGGGGGACCGGGGAGCTGTTTTTT. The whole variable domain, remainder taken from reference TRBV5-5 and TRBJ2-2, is DAGVTQSPTHLIKTRGQQVTLRCSPISGHKSVSWYQQVLGQGPQFIFQYYEKEERGRGNFPDRFSARQFPNYSSELNVNALLLGDSALYLCASSWIGTGGTGELFFGEGSRLTVL.

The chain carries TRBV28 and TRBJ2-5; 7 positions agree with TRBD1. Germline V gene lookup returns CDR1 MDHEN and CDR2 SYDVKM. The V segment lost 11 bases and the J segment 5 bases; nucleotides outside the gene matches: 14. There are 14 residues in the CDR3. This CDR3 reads CASGRDSPGETQYF. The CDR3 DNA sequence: TGTGCCTCAGGCCGGGACAGCCCTGGGGAGACCCAGTACTTC.

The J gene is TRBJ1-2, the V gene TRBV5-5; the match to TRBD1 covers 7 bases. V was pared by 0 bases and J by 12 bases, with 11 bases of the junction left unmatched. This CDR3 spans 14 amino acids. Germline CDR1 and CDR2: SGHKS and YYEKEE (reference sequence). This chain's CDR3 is CASSLAGTAQRDTF. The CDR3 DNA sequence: TGTGCCAGCAGCTTGGCCGGGACAGCACAGAGAGACACCTTC.

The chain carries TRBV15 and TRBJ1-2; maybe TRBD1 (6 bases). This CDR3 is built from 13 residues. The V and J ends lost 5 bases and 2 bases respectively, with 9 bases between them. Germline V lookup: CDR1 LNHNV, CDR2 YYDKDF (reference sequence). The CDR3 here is CATSPTGNYGYTF. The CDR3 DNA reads TGTGCCACCAGCCCAACAGGGAACTATGGCTACACCTTC.

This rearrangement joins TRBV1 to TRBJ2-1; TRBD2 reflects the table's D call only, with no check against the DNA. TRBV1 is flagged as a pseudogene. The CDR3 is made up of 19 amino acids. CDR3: CTSSPTSGSGGISYNEQFF. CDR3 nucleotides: TGCACCAGCAGCCCGACTAGCGGGAGTGGAGGAATATCCTACAATGAGCAGTTCTTC.